Below, 2 T cell receptor beta chains from the same sample are listed, as sequenced in a study of blood T cells in healthy people across ages. A second 7 to 11 cycle PCR used barcoded and J-beta primers. Using its own MiXCR run on the 5' RACE reads, TCRdb lists one record per CDR3 protein. Among some 1.8 million distinct CDR3 sequences, around 42% were seen once, and the ten largest hold about 21%. The sequenced material came from blood. These receptors came from a human donor in good health.

The chain is built from TRBV5-5 and TRBJ1-3; a possible D gene is TRBD1 (5 bases). Trimming took 2 bases from V and 5 from J, leaving 20 bases between them. The CDR3 is made up of 17 amino acids. Germline CDR1 reads SGHKS; CDR2 reads YYEKEE (reference sequence). CDR3 bases: TGTGCCAGCAGCTTTAGGACACCCTCCTTCACCCGAAACACCATATATTTT. It is translated as CASSFRTPSFTRNTIYF. Full variable domain (rest looked up from reference TRBV5-5 and TRBJ1-3): DAGVTQSPTHLIKTRGQQVTLRCSPISGHKSVSWYQQVLGQGPQFIFQYYEKEERGRGNFPDRFSARQFPNYSSELNVNALLLGDSALYLCASSFRTPSFTRNTIYFGEGSWLTVV.

CDR3 DNA sequence: TGTGCCAGCAGCTCGCCAGTTTATGATGAGCAGTTCTTC. Amino acids: CASSSPVYDEQFF. The gene calls are TRBV6-2 or TRBV6-3 and TRBJ2-1; D is unresolved. In germline, CDR1 is MNHEY, CDR2 SVGEGT. The CDR3 contains 13 residues. V shed 6 bases and J shed 8 bases, with 14 bases lying between them.